The next 10 T cell receptor beta chains were all read from a single sample in a study of T and B cells in COVID-19 patients (dated by TCRdb to 2020 to 2021). TRB repertoires were amplified using about 220-500 ng of genomic DNA isolated from blood. Sequencing took place on an Illumina MiSeq. TRB rearrangements were amplified by multiplex PCR with BIOMED2 TRB-A/B primer pools. TCRdb redid the processing of the public reads, applying fastp at Q25 and MiXCR, and retained in-frame beta chains. Each CDR3 protein appears once, grouped with its most common genes and DNA. This sample lists 22,000 or so distinct CDR3 sequences; under 30% were detected once. 2.5% to 3% of the sample comes from the top ten. Sequencing used blood. The receptor set was obtained from a human donor who had recovered from COVID-19.

As concerns this clonotype: This clone may be a read error of a much larger clone one base away. J is TRBJ2-2 and V is TRBV27, with D perhaps TRBD1 (5 bases). The CDR3 is 14 residues long. The V end was cut by 4 bases, the J end by 8 bases, with 14 bases between. CDR1 is MNHEY, CDR2 SMNVEV, per germline (reference sequence). CDR3 coding DNA: TGTGCCAGCAGTTCCCTAGGGGTTCTGGGGGAGCTGTTTTTT. This sequence encodes CASSSLGVLGELFF.

There are a few counts of this clonotype. The genes are TRBV18 and TRBJ2-5; the D gene is possibly TRBD1 (5 bases). Trimming removed 3 bases at V and 5 bases at J, with 13 bases between. Germline V lookup: CDR1 KGHSH, CDR2 LQKENI. The CDR3 totals 14 residues. CDR3 sequence reads: CASSPTARRETQYF. For the CDR3, the DNA is TGTGCCAGCTCACCGACAGCCCGACGCGAGACCCAGTACTTC.

The chain employs TRBV7-9 and TRBJ2-5; D not certain. CDR1 SEHNR and CDR2 FQNEAQ come from the germline V gene (reference sequence). The CDR3 has 14 amino acids. The V end was cut by 1 base, the J end by 0 bases, with 6 bases between. The CDR3 DNA is TGTGCCAGCAGCTTAGAAACCAACCAAGAGACCCAGTACTTC. The encoded protein is CASSLETNQETQYF.

This clonotype appeared a single time. This chain links TRBV29-1 with TRBJ2-3; D is perhaps TRBD1 or TRBD2 (6 bases each). The CDR3 spans 14 residues. The germline gives CDR1 SQVTM, CDR2 ANQGSEA. The germline V and J ends were trimmed by 6 bases and 0 bases, with 13 bases remaining between them. CDR3 DNA: TGCAGCGTCGTACGAGGGGGGAGCACAGATACGCAGTATTTT. Amino acids: CSVVRGGSTDTQYF.

This sequence joins TRBV11-2 and TRBJ2-5; D remains ambiguous. The germline CDR1 and CDR2 sequences are SGHAT and FQNNGV. This CDR3 is 12 amino acids long. Between the trimmed V and J ends, which lost 4 bases and 2 bases, there was a span of 5 bases. For the CDR3, the DNA is TGTGCCAGCAGCTCGCTACAAGAGACCCAGTACTTC. Its translation: CASSSLQETQYF. Complete variable domain (other parts from reference TRBV11-2 and TRBJ2-5): EAGVAQSPRYKIIEKRQSVAFWCNPISGHATLYWYQQILGQGPKLLIQFQNNGVVDDSQLPKDRFSAERLKGVDSTLKIQPAKLEDSAVYLCASSSLQETQYFGPGTRLLVL.

The rearrangement links TRBV6-5 to TRBJ1-2, with D uncertain. The CDR3 length is 13 residues. Germline V lookup: CDR1 MNHEY, CDR2 SVGAGI. V was trimmed by 2 bases and J by 3 bases, leaving 7 bases between them. CDR3 loop: CASSYETDYGYTF. The CDR3 nucleotides read TGTGCCAGCAGTTACGAAACAGACTATGGCTACACCTTC.

The chain joins TRBV29-1 to TRBJ2-7; TRBD2 matches at 11 bases. Germline CDR1 and CDR2: SQVTM and ANQGSEA. The CDR3 consists of 13 residues. V shed 5 bases, J shed 1 base, and the junction held 1 base outside the gene matches. CDR3 sequence: CSVTSGSSYEQYF. DNA of the CDR3: TGCAGCGTTACTAGCGGGAGTTCCTACGAGCAGTACTTC.

A few counts support this clonotype. V and J are TRBV12-3 or TRBV12-4 and TRBJ1-2; a weak D match, TRBD1 (6 bases). Between the trimmed V and J ends, which lost 6 bases and 4 bases, there was a span of 12 bases. The CDR3 is 13 amino acids. CDR3 sequence: CASRYTGSYGYTF. In DNA, the CDR3 is TGTGCCAGCAGGTACACAGGGTCCTATGGCTACACCTTC.

There are a few counts of this clonotype. The CDR3 loop reads CASSPTLQGFDEQYF. The CDR3 DNA sequence: TGTGCCAGCTCCCCAACCCTACAGGGGTTCGACGAGCAGTACTTC. The chain is built from TRBV18 and TRBJ2-7, with 7 nucleotides matching TRBD1. The CDR3 totals 15 residues. The germline V gene has CDR1 KGHSH and CDR2 LQKENI. The junction had 13 bases not matched to a gene; V was cut back by 6 bases and J by 5 bases.

This clonotype was observed a handful of times. The DNA for the CDR3 is TGTGCCAGCAGCGATAATGGGGGGCGGAACACAGATACGCAGTATTTT. It specifies CASSDNGGRNTDTQYF. This chain links TRBV6-5 with TRBJ2-3; D tentatively reads TRBD1 or TRBD2 (6 bases each). Trimming cost V 6 bases and J 2 bases, with 18 bases left between them. Germline CDR1 is MNHEY and CDR2 is SVGAGI. CDR3 length: 16 amino acids.